A few counts support the clone carrying this T cell receptor beta chain. What it binds is unknown. This specimen comes from a study of T cell clonality in common variable immunodeficiency. Broader study findings: CVID subjects had higher TCRbeta clonality than healthy controls, most marked in about a third. Fewer deletions and N-nucleotide insertions were reportedly seen in common variable immunodeficiency TCR beta sequences.

Blood samples were heparinized, about 5 to 9 ml per donor. Equal genomic DNA amounts from CVID and control samples were sequenced. Only in-frame clones appear in the TCRdb table, and some are missing; sequencing was by immunoSEQ multiplex PCR. This sample has 42,000 or so clones, each found more than once. The sequenced material came from peripheral blood mononuclear cells. The TCR comes from a person aged 18 to 70 in good health.

This chain's CDR3 is CASSVGRGWTEAFF. The DNA read from the CDR3 is TGTGCCAGCAGTGTCGGGCGCGGGTGGACTGAA. V is TRBV2 and J is TRBJ1-1; D gene unclear. The CDR3 is cut off 3 residues early in the read; its end comes from the germline J gene. CDR3 size: 14 residues. Germline V lookup: CDR1 SNHLY, CDR2 FYNNEI. Trimming shortened V by 4 bases and J by 5 bases, and 14 bases separated the two germline ends.